This T cell receptor beta chain was recorded in a study of OX40 agonist ivuxolimab in advanced cancers. Study context: Age averaged around 60 years (range roughly 20 to 90), and approximately 80% were male.

V lost 6 bases to trimming and J lost 7 bases, with 16 bases between them. Looked up from germline, CDR1 is SGHRS and CDR2 is YFSETQ. The CDR3 is made up of 13 amino acids. Produced via immunoSEQ multiplex PCR; TCRdb's table is partial and in-frame only. The data show tens of thousands of clones, with 93% seen just once and 6.2% held by the top ten. Turning to this clone: The antigen is unknown.

The study's findings and limits: CD8+ T cells showed, on average, more clonal expansion than CD4+ cells. Low normalized T-cell clonal expansion was additionally recorded for some nonresponders.

The sequence came from an adult with an advanced solid tumor such as melanoma, head and neck, liver or kidney cancer. The sequencing here drew on CD4+ or CD8+ T cells sorted from blood, taken in a trial of the OX40 agonist ivuxolimab. The J gene is TRBJ1-2, the V gene TRBV5-1; D unclear. CDR3 bases: TGCGCCAGCAAGGAGGAGGGTTTAAGTGGCTACACCTTC. The encoded protein is CASKEEGLSGYTF. Full variable domain (rest looked up from reference TRBV5-1 and TRBJ1-2): KAGVTQTPRYLIKTRGQQVTLSCSPISGHRSVSWYQQTPGQGLQFLFEYFSETQRNKGNFPGRFSGRQFSNSRSEMNVSTLELGDSALYLCASKEEGLSGYTFGSGTRLTVV.